This entry concerns a single T cell receptor (beta chain). The CDR3 runs 15 residues. CDR1 SNHLY and CDR2 FYNNEI come from the germline V gene. V lost 6 bases to trimming and J lost 9 bases; unmatched junction nucleotides: 10. This entry comes from a study of shared clonotypes between healthy human individuals. Profiled with immunoSEQ multiplex PCR; TCRdb holds only in-frame clones, not every one. Seen here are approximately 1.5 million clones, 98% observed once, and the top ten hold under 0.45%. Sample: naive CD4+ T cells sorted from blood. Subset noted: CD45RA+ positively selected. The source is a man aged 25-45 years in good health. This chain connects TRBV2 to TRBJ2-1; the match to TRBD2 covers 11 bases. The chain's CDR3 is CASSDLAGGPGEQFF. CDR3 sequence (DNA): TGTGCCAGCAGCGATCTAGCGGGAGGACCGGGTGAGCAGTTCTTC.